The 13 T cell receptor beta chains listed next were all sequenced from one sample in a study of cytotoxic CD8 clonotypes in ibrutinib-treated CLL. Generated by immunoSEQ multiplex PCR, the TCRdb table keeps only in-frame clones and is missing some. The repertoire includes fewer than 200,000 clones, about 80% of them detected once, and about 4.5% sits in the top ten. The source was PBMCs, collected after 24 months of ibrutinib treatment. The source is a human donor with chronic lymphocytic leukemia.

The chain carries TRBV7-3 and TRBJ2-2; TRBD2 is a possible D gene (6 bases). V shed 2 bases and J shed 5 bases, with 12 bases lying between them. This CDR3 has 15 amino acids. The germline gives CDR1 SGHTA, CDR2 FQGTGA. CDR3 DNA: TGTGCCAGCAGCTTAGGGACTCCACGAACCGGGGAGCTGTTTTTT. This codes for CASSLGTPRTGELFF.

J is TRBJ1-1 and V is TRBV19, with D possibly TRBD1 on 5 matching bases. In germline, CDR1 is LNHDA, CDR2 SQIVND (reference sequence). CDR3 length: 14 amino acids. Trimming took 0 bases from V and 6 from J, leaving 11 bases between them. DNA for the CDR3: TGTGCCAGTAGTATAGATCGGGGGTTCTCTGAAGCTTTCTTT. Translated, it gives CASSIDRGFSEAFF.

The gene calls are TRBV4-3 and TRBJ1-3; D uncertain. This CDR3 is 15 amino acids long. The V end lost 4 bases, the J end lost 2 bases, and 12 bases lay between the germline ends. Germline CDR1 reads LGHNA; CDR2 reads YSLEER. The CDR3 DNA reads as TGCGCCAGCAGCCCCCTGGACGGAACTGGAAACACCATATATTTT. Its translation is CASSPLDGTGNTIYF.

The rearrangement uses TRBV5-4 and TRBJ1-4; D is unresolved. Germline lookup yields CDR1 SGHNT and CDR2 YYREEE (reference sequence). The length of the CDR3 is 13 residues. Trimming took 0 bases from V and 7 from J, leaving 7 bases between them. In nucleotides, the CDR3 is TGTGCCAGCAGCTTGGTCCAGATTGAAAAACTGTTTTTT. The encoded protein is CASSLVQIEKLFF.

The rearrangement uses TRBV7-9 and TRBJ2-7, with 11 nucleotides matching TRBD1. Looked up from germline, CDR1 is SEHNR and CDR2 is FQNEAQ (reference sequence). Trimming at V came to 5 bases and at J to 4 bases, leaving 10 bases not matched to a gene. The CDR3 runs 16 residues. In DNA, the CDR3 is TGTGCCAGCAGCCGTGGACAGGGGGCCGCCGGGTACGAGCAGTACTTC. Translated, it gives CASSRGQGAAGYEQYF.

CDR3 bases: TGTGCCAGCAGTTCGACAGGGGGGGCCTACGAGCAGTACTTC. This sequence encodes CASSSTGGAYEQYF. The chain carries TRBV6-6 and TRBJ2-7; 9 bases map to TRBD1. This CDR3 contains 14 residues. Trimming removed 4 bases from V and 2 bases from J; junction bases left unmatched: 3. Germline V gene lookup returns CDR1 MNHNY and CDR2 SVGAGI (reference sequence).

The rearrangement uses TRBV19 and TRBJ1-2, with 8 nucleotides matching TRBD1. V shed 7 bases and J 4 bases; nucleotides not matched to a gene: 8. CDR1 LNHDA and CDR2 SQIVND come from the germline V gene (reference sequence). The CDR3 is 14 residues long. The CDR3 nucleotides read TGTGCCAGTAATGCGGGACAGGAGACCTATGGCTACACCTTC. Its translation: CASNAGQETYGYTF.

This sequence joins TRBV18 and TRBJ2-5, with D uncertain. Germline loops: CDR1 KGHSH, CDR2 LQKENI. The CDR3 runs 12 residues. V was trimmed by 4 bases and J by 2 bases, leaving 5 bases between them. CDR3: CASSRLQETQYF. The CDR3, as DNA: TGTGCCAGCTCACGTCTTCAAGAGACCCAGTACTTC.

This clone was counted ten times or more. This rearrangement joins TRBV5-6 to TRBJ1-4, with no clear D. Deletions cut 3 bases from V and 4 bases from J, with 16 bases between. The CDR3 loop spans 16 amino acids. Germline CDR1 and CDR2: SGHDT and YYEEEE. CDR3 loop: CASSSLSGLLNEKLFF. Here the CDR3 DNA reads TGTGCCAGCAGCTCACTATCCGGACTACTTAATGAAAAACTGTTTTTT.

This clone turned up a few times. The chain employs TRBV29-1 and TRBJ2-2; no clear D. The V gene's germline CDR1 is SQVTM and CDR2 ANQGSEA. The CDR3 length is 13 residues. Trimming pared 3 bases from V and 4 bases from J, leaving 9 bases between. CDR3 in DNA: TGCAGCGTTGAGGTCCCGACCACCGGGGAGCTGTTTTTT. Its protein is CSVEVPTTGELFF.

The rearrangement joins TRBV5-1 to TRBJ2-1, with 10 bases aligning to TRBD2. The CDR3 is 16 amino acids. The V segment lost 2 bases and the J segment 7 bases; nucleotides outside the gene matches: 9. CDR1 and CDR2 (germline): SGHRS, YFSETQ. The CDR3 protein is CASSLAVAGGGNEQFF. In DNA form, the CDR3 reads TGCGCCAGCAGCTTAGCGGTAGCGGGGGGCGGTAATGAGCAGTTCTTC. The full variable domain, in which reference TRBV5-1 and TRBJ2-1 provide the parts outside the CDR3, is KAGVTQTPRYLIKTRGQQVTLSCSPISGHRSVSWYQQTPGQGLQFLFEYFSETQRNKGNFPGRFSGRQFSNSRSEMNVSTLELGDSALYLCASSLAVAGGGNEQFFGPGTRLTVL.

The chain links TRBV18 to TRBJ2-1, with D perhaps TRBD1 or TRBD2 (5 bases each). The CDR3 has 17 amino acids. Germline CDR1 and CDR2: KGHSH and LQKENI. The V end lost 0 bases, the J end lost 8 bases, and 20 bases lay between the germline ends. The CDR3 reads CASSPPFGDPGWDEQFF. In DNA form, the CDR3 reads TGTGCCAGCTCACCACCGTTCGGGGACCCCGGATGGGATGAGCAGTTCTTC. The entire variable domain, with the rest obtained from reference TRBV18 and TRBJ2-1, is as follows: NAGVMQNPRHLVRRRGQEARLRCSPMKGHSHVYWYRQLPEEGLKFMVYLQKENIIDESGMPKERFSAEFPKEGPSILRIQQVVRGDSAAYFCASSPPFGDPGWDEQFFGPGTRLTVL.

The rearrangement links TRBV11-3 to TRBJ1-3, with a possible D match to TRBD1 (5 bases). This CDR3 is 13 amino acids long. V shed 3 bases and J shed 9 bases, with 12 bases lying between them. Germline CDR1 and CDR2: SGHNT and YENEEA. This CDR3 reads CASSFRTPRTIYF. In nucleotides, the CDR3 is TGTGCCAGCAGCTTTAGGACACCACGCACCATATATTTT. The entire variable domain, with the rest obtained from reference TRBV11-3 and TRBJ1-3, is as follows: EAGVVQSPRYKIIEKKQPVAFWCNPISGHNTLYWYLQNLGQGPELLIRYENEEAVDDSQLPKDRFSAERLKGVDSTLKIQPAELGDSAVYLCASSFRTPRTIYFGEGSWLTVV.